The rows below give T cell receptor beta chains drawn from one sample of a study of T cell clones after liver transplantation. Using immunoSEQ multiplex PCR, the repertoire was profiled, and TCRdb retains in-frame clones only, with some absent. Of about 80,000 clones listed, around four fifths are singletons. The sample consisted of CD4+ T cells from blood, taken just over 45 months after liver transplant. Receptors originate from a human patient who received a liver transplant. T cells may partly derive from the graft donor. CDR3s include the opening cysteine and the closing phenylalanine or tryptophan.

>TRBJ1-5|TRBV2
CASSRDRYNQPQHF
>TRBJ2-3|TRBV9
CASTRRSAPGGDTQYF
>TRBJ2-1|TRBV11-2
CASSASLLAGVNNEQFF
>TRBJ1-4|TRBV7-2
CASSLFGANEKLFF
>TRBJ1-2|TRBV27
CASSSPALGRSGYTF
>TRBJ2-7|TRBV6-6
CASSYSVRDKSYEQYF
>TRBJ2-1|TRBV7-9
CAVPNIGFF
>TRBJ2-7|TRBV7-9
CASSRPDRGGSYEQYF
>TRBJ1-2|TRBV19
CASSPGRGKYGYTF
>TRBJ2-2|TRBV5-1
CASSLDQGRAGELFF
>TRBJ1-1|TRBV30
CAWSVLRDKAEKEAFF
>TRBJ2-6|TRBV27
CASTGLGNRGNSGANVLTF
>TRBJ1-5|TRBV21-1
CASSKLCPDNQPQHF
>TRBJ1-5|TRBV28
CASTPGHRLGPQHF
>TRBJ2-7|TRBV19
CASRQQGAAYEQYF
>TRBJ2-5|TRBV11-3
CASSPGLTYQETQYF
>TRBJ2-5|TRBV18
CASSPPIEQGDQETQYF
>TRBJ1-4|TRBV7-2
CASSRQVREKLFF
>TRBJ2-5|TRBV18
CASSPPSLGSETQYF
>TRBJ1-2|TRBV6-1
CASSHWDTYYGYTF
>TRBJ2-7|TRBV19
CASSGGRGSYEQYF
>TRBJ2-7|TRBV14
CASSQDRFWVGGQQKYEQYF
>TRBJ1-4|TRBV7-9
CASSYSTGGRNEKLFF
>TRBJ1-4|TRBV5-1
CASSLDSDNEKLFF
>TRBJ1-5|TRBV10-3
CAISREANQPQHF
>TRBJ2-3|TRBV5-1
CASSQDTGTDTQYF
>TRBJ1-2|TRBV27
CASSYGDRLNYGYTF
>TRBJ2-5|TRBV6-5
CASTDRDRETTQYF